Listed below are T cell receptor beta chains from one sample, sequenced in a study of CD8+CD57+ T cells in acquired aplastic anemia. MiXCR, applied by TCRdb to the reads, yields one record per CDR3 protein. The sample carries hundreds of thousands of distinct CDR3 sequences, approximately 32% recorded once. The specimen sequenced was sorted CD4+, CD8+, or CD8+CD57+ T cells (not recorded which) from PBMCs. The receptors come from a human donor with aplastic anemia. CDR3s include the opening cysteine and the closing phenylalanine or tryptophan. D genes are given only for firm matches. Only part of the rows carry a size: once, few, many, or a class if the clone is expanded.

CDR3 DNA: TGTGCCAGCAGCACCAATGGCGGAGGGAGCTCCTACAATGAGCAGTTCTTC
CDR3 protein: CASSTNGGGSSYNEQFF
clone size: few
J gene: TRBJ2-1
D gene: -
V gene: TRBV9

CDR3 DNA: TGCGCCAGCAGCGCGACAGGGGAGGGATTGTATGGCTACACCTTC
CDR3 protein: CASSATGEGLYGYTF
clone size: many
J gene: TRBJ1-2
D gene: TRBD1
V gene: TRBV10-2

CDR3 DNA: TGCAGCGTTCGACGGGCGGCTGAAGCTTTCTTT
CDR3 protein: CSVRRAAEAFF
clone size: -
J gene: TRBJ1-1
D gene: -
V gene: TRBV29-1

CDR3 DNA: TGTGCCAGCAGCTTAGATGCGGGGGGGACCACATTGGTATATACGCAGTATTTT
CDR3 protein: CASSLDAGGTTLVYTQYF
clone size: few
J gene: TRBJ2-3
D gene: TRBD2
V gene: TRBV11-2

CDR3 DNA: TGTGCCTGCAGTTTAACAGGGAGCAGCTCTGGGGCCAACGTCCTGACTTTC
CDR3 protein: CACSLTGSSSGANVLTF
clone size: -
J gene: TRBJ2-6
D gene: -
V gene: TRBV7-9

CDR3 DNA: TGCGCCAGCAGCTTGAACGTAGCGCGCACCGGGGAGCTGTTTTTT
CDR3 protein: CASSLNVARTGELFF
clone size: few
J gene: TRBJ2-2
D gene: -
V gene: TRBV5-1

CDR3 DNA: TGTGCCAGCAGTTCTGGGACAGCGGTCTCCGGTGGGTACAATGAGCAGTTCTTC
CDR3 protein: CASSSGTAVSGGYNEQFF
clone size: -
J gene: TRBJ2-1
D gene: TRBD1
V gene: TRBV10-3

CDR3 DNA: TGTGCCAGCAGCGTAGGAGGGGGCGCGGGGAATGAGCAGTTCTTC
CDR3 protein: CASSVGGGAGNEQFF
clone size: -
J gene: TRBJ2-1
D gene: -
V gene: TRBV9

CDR3 DNA: TGTGCCAGTAGATCGGGACAGGGGGCCTACGAGCAGTACTTC
CDR3 protein: CASRSGQGAYEQYF
clone size: -
J gene: TRBJ2-7
D gene: TRBD1
V gene: TRBV19

CDR3 DNA: TGTGCCAGCAGTGTTGTAGCGGGGGCAGGTGAAGCTTTCTTT
CDR3 protein: CASSVVAGAGEAFF
clone size: many
J gene: TRBJ1-1
D gene: -
V gene: TRBV2

CDR3 DNA: TGTGCCAGCAGTTACTCGATAGAGACTAGCGGGGGGGGTTATACGCAGTATTTT
CDR3 protein: CASSYSIETSGGGYTQYF
clone size: -
J gene: TRBJ2-3
D gene: TRBD2
V gene: TRBV6-2/TRBV6-3

CDR3 DNA: TGTGCCAGCAGTGACCGGGACCTAAATCAGCCCCAGCATTTT
CDR3 protein: CASSDRDLNQPQHF
clone size: once
J gene: TRBJ1-5
D gene: -
V gene: TRBV2

CDR3 DNA: TGTGCCAGCAGCCGCGGGACAGCTTATAATTCACCCCTCCACTTT
CDR3 protein: CASSRGTAYNSPLHF
clone size: -
J gene: TRBJ1-6
D gene: TRBD1
V gene: TRBV24-1

CDR3 DNA: TGTGCCAGCAGCTTGAACGGGGGGGCTAAGTACGAGCAGTACTTC
CDR3 protein: CASSLNGGAKYEQYF
clone size: few
J gene: TRBJ2-7
D gene: TRBD2
V gene: TRBV5-8

CDR3 DNA: TGTGCCAGAAAGACAGGGGGGCCATACGAGCAGTACTTC
CDR3 protein: CARKTGGPYEQYF
clone size: many
J gene: TRBJ2-7
D gene: TRBD1
V gene: TRBV19

CDR3 DNA: TGTGCCAGCAGCCTTAGCGGGAGAAATGAGCAGTTCTTC
CDR3 protein: CASSLSGRNEQFF
clone size: few
J gene: TRBJ2-1
D gene: TRBD2
V gene: TRBV7-9

CDR3 DNA: TGTGCCAGCAGCGGCCCCACGGGGACTCAGCCCCAGCATTTT
CDR3 protein: CASSGPTGTQPQHF
clone size: many
J gene: TRBJ1-5
D gene: -
V gene: TRBV7-2

CDR3 DNA: TGCAGTGCGAGAGAACAGGGGAACAATAATTCACCCCTCCACTTT
CDR3 protein: CSAREQGNNNSPLHF
clone size: many
J gene: TRBJ1-6
D gene: TRBD1
V gene: TRBV20-1

CDR3 DNA: TGCAGCGTTGAGGGCCGTACTTCTTATGGCTACACCTTC
CDR3 protein: CSVEGRTSYGYTF
clone size: once
J gene: TRBJ1-2
D gene: -
V gene: TRBV29-1

CDR3 DNA: TGTGCCAGCAGCTTGGCGGGTGGAGGGATTGGCTTCGATAATTCACCCCTCCACTTT
CDR3 protein: CASSLAGGGIGFDNSPLHF
clone size: few
J gene: TRBJ1-6
D gene: -
V gene: TRBV5-4

CDR3 DNA: TGTGCCAGCAGCCAAGAACAAACAGGGGGCAGGGAGACCCAGTACTTC
CDR3 protein: CASSQEQTGGRETQYF
clone size: -
J gene: TRBJ2-5
D gene: TRBD1
V gene: TRBV3-1

CDR3 DNA: TGTGCCAGTAGTCGCAGAGGGGGGGTAGTGCTCAATGAGCAGTTCTTC
CDR3 protein: CASSRRGGVVLNEQFF
clone size: -
J gene: TRBJ2-1
D gene: -
V gene: TRBV19

CDR3 DNA: TGTGCCAGCAGCCCGACTAGCCTATATGAGCAGTTCTTC
CDR3 protein: CASSPTSLYEQFF
clone size: -
J gene: TRBJ2-1
D gene: TRBD2
V gene: TRBV12-3/TRBV12-4

CDR3 DNA: TGTGCCAGCAGCGTTGTAGCAGCCAGCACAGATACGCAGTATTTT
CDR3 protein: CASSVVAASTDTQYF
clone size: few
J gene: TRBJ2-3
D gene: -
V gene: TRBV9

CDR3 DNA: TGTGCCAGCAGCGTAGTGGGACAGGATAATTCACCCCTCCACTTT
CDR3 protein: CASSVVGQDNSPLHF
clone size: many
J gene: TRBJ1-6
D gene: TRBD1
V gene: TRBV9

CDR3 DNA: TGTGCCAGCAGCCCTGACAGGGGACAACAAGAGACCCAGTACTTC
CDR3 protein: CASSPDRGQQETQYF
clone size: -
J gene: TRBJ2-5
D gene: TRBD1
V gene: TRBV7-8

CDR3 DNA: TGCAGTGCTAGGGATCACAGGGGAGTTAATTCACCCCTCCACTTT
CDR3 protein: CSARDHRGVNSPLHF
clone size: -
J gene: TRBJ1-6
D gene: TRBD1
V gene: TRBV20-1

CDR3 DNA: TGCGCCAGCAGTGAGATCGGACTAGCGGGAGAACAGTATTTT
CDR3 protein: CASSEIGLAGEQYF
clone size: many
J gene: TRBJ2-3
D gene: TRBD2
V gene: TRBV10-1

CDR3 DNA: TGTGCCAGCTCGCCCGACAATAACTATAATTCACCCCTCCACTTT
CDR3 protein: CASSPDNNYNSPLHF
clone size: many
J gene: TRBJ1-6
D gene: -
V gene: TRBV9

CDR3 DNA: TGTGCCAGCAGGGACAGGCTACCCTCCTACGAGCAGTACTTC
CDR3 protein: CASRDRLPSYEQYF
clone size: few
J gene: TRBJ2-7
D gene: TRBD1
V gene: TRBV28

CDR3 DNA: TGTGCCAGCCGACAGTTTACCGGGGAGCTGTTTTTT
CDR3 protein: CASRQFTGELFF
clone size: few
J gene: TRBJ2-2
D gene: -
V gene: TRBV2

CDR3 DNA: TGTGCCAGCAGCTGGACAGGGGCCTTCACAGATACGCAGTATTTT
CDR3 protein: CASSWTGAFTDTQYF
clone size: few
J gene: TRBJ2-3
D gene: TRBD1
V gene: TRBV5-5

CDR3 DNA: TGCGCCAGCAGCTTGAACCCAGCAGGGAATGGGGGAGAGCAGTACTTC
CDR3 protein: CASSLNPAGNGGEQYF
clone size: -
J gene: TRBJ2-7
D gene: -
V gene: TRBV5-1

CDR3 DNA: TGTGCCAGCAGTGATCAGGGGTTTATGAACACTGAAGCTTTCTTT
CDR3 protein: CASSDQGFMNTEAFF
clone size: -
J gene: TRBJ1-1
D gene: -
V gene: TRBV2

CDR3 DNA: TGTGCCAGCAGCCGAACCAGCGGGGGGGCAGATACGCAGTATTTT
CDR3 protein: CASSRTSGGADTQYF
clone size: many
J gene: TRBJ2-3
D gene: TRBD2
V gene: TRBV14

CDR3 DNA: TGTGCTAGCAGCTTAGCTAGGCACACCGGGGAGCTGTTTTTT
CDR3 protein: CASSLARHTGELFF
clone size: many
J gene: TRBJ2-2
D gene: -
V gene: TRBV7-7

CDR3 DNA: TGCAGTGCTAGAGCTAGCAGTGAGCAGTACTTC
CDR3 protein: CSARASSEQYF
clone size: many
J gene: TRBJ2-7
D gene: -
V gene: TRBV20-1

CDR3 DNA: TGTGCCAGCAGTTACTCGCCCGGGGTCGGCTACGAGCAGTACTTC
CDR3 protein: CASSYSPGVGYEQYF
clone size: -
J gene: TRBJ2-7
D gene: -
V gene: TRBV25-1

CDR3 DNA: TGTGCCAGCAGTTCTAGCGGGAGGAACATTCAGTACTTC
CDR3 protein: CASSSSGRNIQYF
clone size: many
J gene: TRBJ2-4
D gene: TRBD2
V gene: TRBV2

CDR3 DNA: TGCAGCTCTTGGACACCAGCGTATAATTCACCCCTCCACTTT
CDR3 protein: CSSWTPAYNSPLHF
clone size: -
J gene: TRBJ1-6
D gene: -
V gene: TRBV29-1

CDR3 DNA: TGTGCCAGCAGCCAAGCGGTGACCCAGTACTTC
CDR3 protein: CASSQAVTQYF
clone size: few
J gene: TRBJ2-5
D gene: -
V gene: TRBV7-9

CDR3 DNA: TGTGCCAGCAGCTTAACGGCGGGGGCGAGCTCCTACGAGCAGTACTTC
CDR3 protein: CASSLTAGASSYEQYF
clone size: many
J gene: TRBJ2-7
D gene: -
V gene: TRBV7-3

CDR3 DNA: TGTGCCAGCAGACCCTGGAAATCTGGAAACACCATATATTTT
CDR3 protein: CASRPWKSGNTIYF
clone size: -
J gene: TRBJ1-3
D gene: -
V gene: TRBV6-1

CDR3 DNA: TGTGCCAGCAGCGTAGGAGGGAACTATGGCTACACCTTC
CDR3 protein: CASSVGGNYGYTF
clone size: many
J gene: TRBJ1-2
D gene: -
V gene: TRBV9

CDR3 DNA: TGTGCCAGCAGTGAGCCAGACAGGACCACCGGGGAGCTGTTTTTT
CDR3 protein: CASSEPDRTTGELFF
clone size: many
J gene: TRBJ2-2
D gene: -
V gene: TRBV25-1

CDR3 DNA: TGTGCCAGCAGGCCGACTAGCGGGAGCGTTTACGAGCAGTACTTC
CDR3 protein: CASRPTSGSVYEQYF
clone size: many
J gene: TRBJ2-7
D gene: TRBD2
V gene: TRBV6-1

CDR3 DNA: TGTGCCAGTAGTATATTTCCGGGAGTAAGCAATCAGCCCCAGCATTTT
CDR3 protein: CASSIFPGVSNQPQHF
clone size: few
J gene: TRBJ1-5
D gene: -
V gene: TRBV19

CDR3 DNA: TGTGCCAGCAGCCAAGGCGTACACCAAGAGACCCAGTACTTC
CDR3 protein: CASSQGVHQETQYF
clone size: -
J gene: TRBJ2-5
D gene: -
V gene: TRBV3-1

CDR3 DNA: TGTGCCAGCTCACCTTCATCGGCAGATACGCAGTATTTT
CDR3 protein: CASSPSSADTQYF
clone size: many
J gene: TRBJ2-3
D gene: -
V gene: TRBV18

CDR3 DNA: TGTGCCAGTGTTCCGAGGACTAGCGGTAGCTCTGGGGCCAACGTCCTGACTTTC
CDR3 protein: CASVPRTSGSSGANVLTF
clone size: few
J gene: TRBJ2-6
D gene: TRBD2
V gene: TRBV2

CDR3 DNA: TGTGCCAGCAGCGATAGCAACGAGCAGTACTTC
CDR3 protein: CASSDSNEQYF
clone size: many
J gene: TRBJ2-7
D gene: -
V gene: TRBV9

CDR3 DNA: TGTGCCGTTCGACAGGGAACTAGCACAGATACGCAGTATTTT
CDR3 protein: CAVRQGTSTDTQYF
clone size: many
J gene: TRBJ2-3
D gene: TRBD1
V gene: TRBV10-3

CDR3 DNA: TGTGCCAGCAAAACTGACAGTAGTAATGAAAAACTGTTTTTT
CDR3 protein: CASKTDSSNEKLFF
clone size: -
J gene: TRBJ1-4
D gene: -
V gene: TRBV5-4

CDR3 DNA: TGTGCCAGCAGCCAACTGGACTACAATGAGCAGTTCTTC
CDR3 protein: CASSQLDYNEQFF
clone size: -
J gene: TRBJ2-1
D gene: -
V gene: TRBV3-2

CDR3 DNA: TGTGCCGGCAGAAGACGAACCGGGATAAGTTTTTACGAGCAGTACTTC
CDR3 protein: CAGRRRTGISFYEQYF
clone size: -
J gene: TRBJ2-7
D gene: -
V gene: TRBV6-1

CDR3 DNA: TGTGCTAGCAGCTTAGCTAGCGGGGGGGCCTATACGCAGTATTTT
CDR3 protein: CASSLASGGAYTQYF
clone size: -
J gene: TRBJ2-3
D gene: TRBD2
V gene: TRBV7-7

CDR3 DNA: TGTGCCAGCAGCACGAAGGGGACAGGGGGTGCCTACGAGCAGTACTTC
CDR3 protein: CASSTKGTGGAYEQYF
clone size: -
J gene: TRBJ2-7
D gene: TRBD1
V gene: TRBV9

CDR3 DNA: TGTGCCACCAGCAGAACCGTTTCAGCAGGGAGGGGGTACGAGCAGTACTTC
CDR3 protein: CATSRTVSAGRGYEQYF
clone size: few
J gene: TRBJ2-7
D gene: -
V gene: TRBV15

CDR3 DNA: TGCAGTGGGGGACAGGAAATTGAAGCTTTCTTT
CDR3 protein: CSGGQEIEAFF
clone size: -
J gene: TRBJ1-1
D gene: TRBD1
V gene: TRBV20-1

CDR3 DNA: TGTGCCAGCAGCGAAACGACAGGACCAGCACCCCTCCACTTT
CDR3 protein: CASSETTGPAPLHF
clone size: many
J gene: TRBJ1-6
D gene: -
V gene: TRBV25-1